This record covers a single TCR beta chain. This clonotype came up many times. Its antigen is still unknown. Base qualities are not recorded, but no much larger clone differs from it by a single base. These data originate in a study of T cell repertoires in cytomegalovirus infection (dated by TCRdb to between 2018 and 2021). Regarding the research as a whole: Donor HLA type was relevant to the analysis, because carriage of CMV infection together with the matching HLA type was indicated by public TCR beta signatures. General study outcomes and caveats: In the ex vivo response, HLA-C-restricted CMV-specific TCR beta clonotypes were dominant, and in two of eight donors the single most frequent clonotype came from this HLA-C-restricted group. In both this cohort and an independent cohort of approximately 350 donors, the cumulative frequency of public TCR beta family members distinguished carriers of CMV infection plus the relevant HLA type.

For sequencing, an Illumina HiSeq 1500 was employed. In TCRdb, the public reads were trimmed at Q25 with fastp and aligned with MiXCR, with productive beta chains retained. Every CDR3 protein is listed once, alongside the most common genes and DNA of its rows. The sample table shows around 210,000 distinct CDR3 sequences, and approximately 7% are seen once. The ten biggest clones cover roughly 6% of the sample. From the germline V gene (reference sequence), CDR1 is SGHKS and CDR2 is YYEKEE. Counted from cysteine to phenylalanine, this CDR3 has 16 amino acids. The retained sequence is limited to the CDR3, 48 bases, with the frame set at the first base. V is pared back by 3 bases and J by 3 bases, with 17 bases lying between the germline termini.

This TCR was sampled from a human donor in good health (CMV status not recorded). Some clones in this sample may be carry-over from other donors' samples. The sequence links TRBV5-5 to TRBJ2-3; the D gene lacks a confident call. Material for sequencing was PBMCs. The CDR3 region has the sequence CASSSPRASGTDTQYF. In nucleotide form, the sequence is TGTGCCAGCAGCTCCCCTAGGGCCTCCGGGACAGATACGCAGTATTTT.